This TCR beta chain was recorded in a study of cytomegalovirus exposure and HLA in healthy donors. Libraries were prepared by immunoSEQ multiplex PCR; TCRdb keeps only in-frame clonotypes and omits some of them. Of about 140,000 clones detected, roughly 86% appear once; the ten largest clones hold 1.4%. The validation cohort, a group of 120 subjects, included the donors and was separate from the roughly 720-subject first cohort. Trimming stripped 4 bases from V and 2 bases from J, with 6 bases between. The CDR3 has 13 amino acids. Germline loops: CDR1 SGHTA, CDR2 FQGNSA. The V and J genes are TRBV7-2 and TRBJ2-1, with D possibly being TRBD1 (6 bases). The sequenced material came from PBMCs. The origin of this receptor is a woman in her twenties or thirties in good health and CMV-seronegative. In nucleotides, the CDR3 is TGTGCCAGCAGCTGGACAGCCTACAATGAGCAGTTCTTC. Its translation is CASSWTAYNEQFF.